This entry lists 5 T cell receptor beta chains sequenced from one sample in a study of T cells in Graves' hyperthyroidism and ophthalmopathy. RNA transcripts gave rise to amplified TCR beta CDR3 regions. RT-PCR in the first round (using the HTBI primer set) targeted the TCR CDR3. TCRdb reprocessed the multiplex PCR reads with MiXCR, giving one entry per CDR3 protein. The data hold about 600,000 distinct CDR3 sequences, with 12% to 15% observed a single time. Sequencing used blood. These receptors originate from a young woman with Graves' ophthalmopathy.

The rearrangement links TRBV5-1 to TRBJ1-2, with D perhaps matching TRBD1 (6 bases). The CDR3 totals 18 residues. Trimming removed 0 bases at V and 4 bases at J, with 22 bases between. Germline V gene sequence: CDR1 SGHRS, CDR2 YFSETQ. The CDR3 is CASSLAEAGDIIGYGYTF. The CDR3 DNA reads TGCGCCAGCAGCTTGGCCGAGGCAGGGGACATTATTGGCTATGGCTACACCTTC. Using reference TRBV5-1 and TRBJ1-2 for the parts outside the CDR3, the full variable domain is KAGVTQTPRYLIKTRGQQVTLSCSPISGHRSVSWYQQTPGQGLQFLFEYFSETQRNKGNFPGRFSGRQFSNSRSEMNVSTLELGDSALYLCASSLAEAGDIIGYGYTFGSGTRLTVV.

Many counts were recorded for this clonotype. The genes are TRBV2 and TRBJ2-1; D is tentatively TRBD1 or TRBD2 (5 bases each). There are 14 residues in the CDR3. V dropped 10 bases and J dropped 5 bases, with 18 bases sitting between them. Per the germline V gene, CDR1 is SNHLY and CDR2 is FYNNEI. CDR3 coding DNA: TGTGCCATAACACCCGGGACCACCGACAATGAGCAGTTCTTC. It translates to CAITPGTTDNEQFF.

This clonotype was counted ten times or more. CDR3 residues: CASSGRTGNTEAFF. CDR3 nucleotides: TGTGCCAGCAGTGGAAGGACAGGGAACACTGAAGCTTTCTTT. V and J are TRBV6-1 and TRBJ1-1; 7 positions match TRBD1. CDR1 MNHNS and CDR2 SASEGT come from the germline V gene. V lost 4 bases to trimming and J lost 1 base; unmatched junction nucleotides: 3. This CDR3 has 14 amino acids.

In its sample, this clonotype was seen many times. The chain employs TRBV5-1 and TRBJ2-7, with a tentative D call TRBD2 (6 bases). Germline CDR1 and CDR2: SGHRS and YFSETQ. The length of the CDR3 is 14 residues. V lost 6 bases to trimming and J lost 1 base, with 14 bases between them. The CDR3 sequence: CASTQRAGSYEQYF. The CDR3 DNA sequence: TGCGCCAGCACTCAGCGGGCAGGGTCCTACGAGCAGTACTTC.

This clonotype was observed at least ten times. The genes are TRBV7-9 and TRBJ1-4; D gene unclear. V dropped 1 base and J dropped 4 bases, with 16 bases sitting between them. The CDR3 has 17 amino acids. Germline V gene lookup returns CDR1 SEHNR and CDR2 FQNEAQ (reference sequence). The DNA of the CDR3 is TGTGCCAGCAGCTTAGGCGGCAGGTTCCTCCTTAATGAAAAACTGTTTTTT. Its translation: CASSLGGRFLLNEKLFF.